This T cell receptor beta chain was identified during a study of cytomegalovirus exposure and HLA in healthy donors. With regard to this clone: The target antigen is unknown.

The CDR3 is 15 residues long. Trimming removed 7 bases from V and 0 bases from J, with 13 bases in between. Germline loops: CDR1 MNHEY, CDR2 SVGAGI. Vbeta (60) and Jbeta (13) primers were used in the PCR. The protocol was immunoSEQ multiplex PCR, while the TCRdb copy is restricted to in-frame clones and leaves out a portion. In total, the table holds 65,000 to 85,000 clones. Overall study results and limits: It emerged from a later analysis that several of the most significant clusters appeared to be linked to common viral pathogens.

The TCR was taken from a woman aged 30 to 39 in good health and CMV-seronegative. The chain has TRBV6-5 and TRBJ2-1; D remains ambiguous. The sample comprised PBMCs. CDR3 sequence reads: CASKSEPSSYNEQFF. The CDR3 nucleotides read TGTGCCAGCAAGTCGGAGCCCAGCTCCTACAATGAGCAGTTCTTC.